What follows are 6 T cell receptor beta chains derived from one specimen sequenced in a study of Graves' ophthalmopathy and Graves' hyperthyroidism. As the template, RNA transcripts were used to amplify TCR beta CDR3 regions. Second-round multiplex PCR followed a first-round RT-PCR using HTBI primers. TCRdb fed the multiplex PCR reads into MiXCR, producing one record per CDR3 protein. The table records approximately 700,000 distinct CDR3 sequences, about 38% of them present only once. The sample taken for sequencing was peripheral blood. The receptors come from an adult man with Graves' ophthalmopathy.

As concerns this clonotype: Just one base apart from a much larger clone, this may be a read error. The rearrangement uses TRBV5-1 and TRBJ2-6; no clear D gene. This CDR3 region has 16 residues. The V end was cut by 4 bases, the J end by 1 base, with 12 bases between. Per germline, CDR1 SGHRS and CDR2 YFSETQ. The CDR3 DNA sequence: TGCGCCAGCAGCCTAGAGTCCGGATCTGGGGCCAACGTCCTGACTTTC. Its translation: CASSLESGSGANVLTF.

The chain recombines TRBV29-1 with TRBJ1-2; D might be TRBD1 (5 bases). Trimming cost V 4 bases and J 4 bases, with 10 bases left between them. The germline V gene encodes CDR1 SQVTM and CDR2 ANQGSEA. The CDR3 totals 12 residues. CDR3 region: CSVVTAFYGYTF. In DNA, the CDR3 is TGCAGCGTTGTGACAGCCTTCTATGGCTACACCTTC. The complete variable domain, with remaining parts taken from reference TRBV29-1 and TRBJ1-2, reads SAVISQKPSRDICQRGTSLTIQCQVDSQVTMMFWYRQQPGQSLTLIATANQGSEATYESGFVIDKFPISRPNLTFSTLTVSNMSPEDSSIYLCSVVTAFYGYTFGSGTRLTVV.

This clonotype was found many times. This chain uses TRBV7-9 with TRBJ2-7, with TRBD1 matching over 9 bases. This CDR3 spans 15 amino acids. Germline CDR1 SEHNR, CDR2 FQNEAQ (reference sequence). J gave up 1 base and V 2 bases, and 3 bases lay outside the gene matches. The CDR3 spells CASSLPGQGSYEQYF. Here the CDR3 DNA reads TGTGCCAGCAGCTTACCGGGACAGGGTTCCTACGAGCAGTACTTC.

There are a few counts of this clonotype. The chain uses TRBV7-9 and TRBJ1-1; D not resolved. The CDR3 has 16 amino acids. V lost 5 bases, J lost 2 bases, and 18 bases lay in between. The germline V gene encodes CDR1 SEHNR and CDR2 FQNEAQ (reference sequence). CDR3 DNA sequence: TGTGCCAGCAGCCAACTCCGACCGGGTTTTAACACTGAAGCTTTCTTT. It specifies CASSQLRPGFNTEAFF.

This clonotype has a count of ten or more. The gene calls are TRBV7-8 and TRBJ1-5; TRBD1 might be the D (6 bases). Per the germline V gene, CDR1 is SGHVS and CDR2 is FQNEAQ. The CDR3 sequence is 17 residues long. The V gene lost 2 bases and the J gene lost 2 bases, with 16 bases spanning the gap. The CDR3 nucleotides read TGTGCCAGCAGCTTAATCAAGGTGGCAGGGGGCAATCAGCCCCAGCATTTT. Protein sequence: CASSLIKVAGGNQPQHF.

There are many counts of this clonotype. This chain connects TRBV19 to TRBJ1-5; D perhaps matches TRBD1 (5 bases). The germline V and J ends were trimmed by 3 bases and 4 bases, with 13 bases remaining between them. This CDR3 region has 15 residues. Germline V gene lookup returns CDR1 LNHDA and CDR2 SQIVND (reference sequence). The CDR3 protein is CASSIAGGKNQPQHF. CDR3 nucleotide sequence: TGTGCCAGTAGTATTGCCGGGGGTAAGAATCAGCCCCAGCATTTT. Combining the CDR3 with reference TRBV19 and TRBJ1-5 gives the whole variable domain DGGITQSPKYLFRKEGQNVTLSCEQNLNHDAMYWYRQDPGQGLRLIYYSQIVNDFQKGDIAEGYSVSREKKESFPLTVTSAQKNPTAFYLCASSIAGGKNQPQHFGDGTRLSIL.